The 23 T cell receptor beta chains in this list originate from one sample, sequenced in a study of metastatic and nonmetastatic thyroid tumors. TCRdb recomputed clones from the PCR reads via MiXCR. The data hold around 22,000 clones, with less than 25% observed a single time. All patients were untreated before thyroid surgery. The sequencing input was blood. These receptors came from a female donor with papillary thyroid cancer or a benign thyroid nodule (not recorded which). Some clones in this sample may be carry-over from other donors' samples.

This clone was recorded at least ten times. This sequence joins TRBV7-2 and TRBJ1-1; D unclear. Per the germline V gene, CDR1 is SGHTA and CDR2 is FQGNSA. The V end was cut by 5 bases, the J end by 0 bases, with 7 bases between. The length of the CDR3 is 13 residues. CDR3 DNA: TGTGCCAGCAGCCCCTACATGAACACTGAAGCTTTCTTT. This encodes CASSPYMNTEAFF.

This clone was detected ten times or more. CDR3 amino acids: CASGSLPRAGDVEQFF. CDR3 coding DNA: TGTGCTAGTGGTTCGCTCCCGAGGGCAGGCGACGTTGAGCAGTTCTTC. The rearrangement joins TRBV12-5 to TRBJ2-1; weak D call: TRBD2 (5 bases). Per the germline V gene, CDR1 is LGHNT and CDR2 is FRNRAP. V was cut by 4 bases and J by 9 bases, with 22 bases left in between. The CDR3 runs to 16 residues.

The rearrangement uses TRBV5-1 and TRBJ2-2; a possible D gene is TRBD2 (7 bases). The length of the CDR3 is 14 residues. V was clipped by 5 bases and J by 4 bases, with 12 bases between them. Germline CDR1 is SGHRS and CDR2 is YFSETQ. The CDR3 nucleotides read TGCGCCAGCAGGGGGGGGCAGGGCACCGGGGAGCTGTTTTTT. Translated: CASRGGQGTGELFF.

This clone was seen repeatedly, ten times or more. The identical CDR3 is also encoded by other nucleotide sequences in the sample. The chain has TRBV30 and TRBJ1-5, with a tentative D call TRBD1 (5 bases). The CDR3 runs to 13 residues. Per germline, CDR1 GTSNPN and CDR2 SVGIG (reference sequence). V was clipped by 2 bases and J by 7 bases, with 12 bases between them. This CDR3 is CAWSKGKGQPQHF. CDR3 DNA: TGTGCCTGGAGTAAAGGGAAGGGGCAGCCCCAGCATTTT. The whole variable domain, remainder taken from reference TRBV30 and TRBJ1-5, is SQTIHQWPATLVQPVGSPLSLECTVEGTSNPNLYWYRQAAGRGLQLLFYSVGIGQISSEVPQNLSASRPQDRQFILSSKKLLLSDSGFYLCAWSKGKGQPQHFGDGTRLSIL.

Ten or more counts support this clone. This rearrangement joins TRBV6-6 to TRBJ2-5; D perhaps matches TRBD1 (5 bases). Trimming pared 2 bases from V and 4 bases from J, leaving 11 bases between. CDR1 and CDR2 (germline): MNHNY, SVGAGI (reference sequence). The CDR3 is made up of 14 amino acids. CDR3 protein: CASSYAVRGETQYF. CDR3 nucleotide sequence: TGTGCCAGCAGTTACGCCGTAAGGGGAGAGACCCAGTACTTC.

This clone appeared a few times. This may be a read error, as it is one base from a much larger clone. The sample has other DNA sequences that encode this CDR3 too. The chain employs TRBV28 and TRBJ1-5; unclear D gene. Germline assignment: CDR1 MDHEN and CDR2 SYDVKM. V was cut by 6 bases and J by 5 bases, with 14 bases left in between. The CDR3 covers 14 residues. CDR3 bases: TGTGCCAGCAGCTTCGACGGGCCTCATCAGCCCCAGCATTTT. As protein: CASSFDGPHQPQHF.

This clone came up many times. This chain links TRBV3-1 with TRBJ2-5; D not resolved. Trimming took off 6 bases at V and 3 bases at J, with 11 bases between the two ends. Per germline, CDR1 LGHDT and CDR2 YNNKEL (reference sequence). The CDR3 contains 13 residues. The CDR3 loop is CASSLLSKETQYF. The DNA of the CDR3 is TGTGCCAGCAGTCTCCTCTCGAAAGAGACCCAGTACTTC.

This clone has ten or more counts. This chain uses TRBV20-1 with TRBJ2-6; D may be TRBD1 (5 bases). The CDR3 is 16 residues long. V lost 6 bases and J lost 1, with 16 bases in between. Germline CDR1 is DFQATT and CDR2 is SNEGSKA (reference sequence). CDR3 sequence: CSATGAGVSGANVLTF. In DNA, the CDR3 is TGCAGTGCAACTGGGGCCGGAGTTTCTGGGGCCAACGTCCTGACTTTC.

This clone appeared many times. The J gene is TRBJ1-1, the V gene TRBV7-2; D uncertain. Germline V gives CDR1 SGHTA, CDR2 FQGNSA. Trimming took 5 bases from V and 7 from J, leaving 11 bases between them. The length of the CDR3 is 12 residues. CDR3 sequence: CASSRGNREAFF. CDR3 bases: TGTGCCAGCAGCCGCGGAAACCGTGAAGCTTTCTTT. Drawing the rest from reference TRBV7-2 and TRBJ1-1, the complete variable domain is GAGVSQSPSNKVTEKGKDVELRCDPISGHTALYWYRQSLGQGLEFLIYFQGNSAPDKSGLPSDRFSAERTGGSVSTLTIQRTQQEDSAVYLCASSRGNREAFFGQGTRLTVV.

Regarding this clone: This may be a read error, as it is one base from a much larger clone. Other nucleotide sequences from this sample produce the same CDR3. V gene TRBV10-3 combines with J gene TRBJ2-2; possible D gene TRBD2, 7 bases. Germline V gives CDR1 ENHRY, CDR2 SYGVKD. The CDR3 consists of 14 residues. Trimming cost V 10 bases and J 7 bases, with 19 bases left between them. This CDR3 reads CATTGGAIDGELFF. The DNA for the CDR3 is TGTGCCACCACGGGGGGCGCGATTGACGGGGAGCTGTTTTTT.

The sample holds many counts of this clone. The chain is built from TRBV15 and TRBJ1-4, with D possibly matching TRBD1 (5 bases). Germline V gene lookup returns CDR1 LNHNV and CDR2 YYDKDF (reference sequence). The V and J ends lost 3 bases and 0 bases respectively, with 11 bases between them. The CDR3 sequence is 16 residues long. CDR3 sequence reads: CATSRATGATNEKLFF. In nucleotides, the CDR3 is TGTGCCACCAGCAGGGCCACAGGTGCAACTAATGAAAAACTGTTTTTT.

This clone was counted at least ten times. The chain combines TRBV20-1 with TRBJ2-2, with D unresolved. The CDR3 contains 14 residues. CDR1 DFQATT and CDR2 SNEGSKA come from the germline V gene (reference sequence). The V gene lost 7 bases and the J gene lost 4 bases, with 16 bases spanning the gap. This chain's CDR3 is CSVSQSQVTGELFF. CDR3 sequence (DNA): TGCAGTGTCTCCCAGTCACAAGTCACCGGGGAGCTGTTTTTT.

This clone was detected ten times or more. This chain joins TRBV10-3 and TRBJ2-1; no clear D gene. CDR1 ENHRY and CDR2 SYGVKD come from the germline V gene. This CDR3 region has 15 residues. Trimming left V 2 bases short and J 5 bases short, with 13 bases between. CDR3 residues: CAISEDFAKDNEQFF. Written as DNA, the CDR3 is TGTGCCATCAGTGAGGATTTCGCCAAAGACAATGAGCAGTTCTTC.

The rearrangement links TRBV11-2 to TRBJ2-2; 10 bases match TRBD2. In germline, CDR1 is SGHAT, CDR2 FQNNGV. Trimming removed 5 bases from V and 4 bases from J; junction bases left unmatched: 13. The CDR3 totals 18 residues. CDR3 sequence: CASSPGRTSGFVTGELFF. The CDR3 coding sequence is TGTGCCAGCAGCCCGGGGCGGACTAGCGGCTTTGTCACCGGGGAGCTGTTTTTT. Complete variable domain (other parts from reference TRBV11-2 and TRBJ2-2): EAGVAQSPRYKIIEKRQSVAFWCNPISGHATLYWYQQILGQGPKLLIQFQNNGVVDDSQLPKDRFSAERLKGVDSTLKIQPAKLEDSAVYLCASSPGRTSGFVTGELFFGEGSRLTVL.

This clone was seen many times. The chain has TRBV5-5 and TRBJ2-5, with D perhaps matching TRBD2 (5 bases). The CDR3 consists of 14 residues. Germline assignment: CDR1 SGHKS and CDR2 YYEKEE (reference sequence). Trimming pared 1 base from V and 5 bases from J, leaving 12 bases between. CDR3: CASSLHDQRETQYF. The CDR3 region has the DNA TGTGCCAGCAGCTTGCACGACCAGCGGGAGACCCAGTACTTC.

Judged by abundance, this clone is medium-sized. This chain's CDR3 is CASTQYKTGTEAFF. The CDR3 DNA reads as TGTGCCAGCACCCAATACAAGACGGGCACTGAAGCTTTCTTT. The V call is TRBV6-1, the J call TRBJ1-1; the D is unclear. Germline V lookup: CDR1 MNHNS, CDR2 SASEGT. V was trimmed by 7 bases and J by 4 bases, leaving 16 bases between them. This CDR3 spans 14 amino acids.

Ten or more counts support this clone. This rearrangement joins TRBV29-1 to TRBJ1-5; no firm D call. CDR1 is SQVTM and CDR2 is ANQGSEA in the germline V gene. The CDR3 extends over 12 amino acids. V was pared by 2 bases and J by 5 bases, with 7 bases between. CDR3 nucleotides: TGCAGCGTTGAAAGAGTTTATCAGCCCCAGCATTTT. It is translated as CSVERVYQPQHF.

A remark on this clone: Given the absence of the conserved phenylalanine or tryptophan at the CDR3 end, a read error is likely. It is unclear where the CDR3 begins or ends on the DNA, so no DNA is shown, and the CDR3 is as TCRdb lists it. The chain carries TRBV5-1 and TRBJ2-6; the table assigns TRBD2, which was not confirmed against the DNA. Including both end residues, the CDR3 is 15 amino acids long. Germline V gene sequence: CDR1 SGHRS, CDR2 YFSETQ. The CDR3 spells CASSYGGNGAHVMTL.

CDR3 residues: CASSLQSPTEAFF. The DNA for the CDR3 is TGTGCCAGCAGTTTACAATCGCCAACTGAAGCTTTCTTT. The chain links TRBV12-3 or TRBV12-4 to TRBJ1-1; D is uncertain. Trimming took 2 bases from V and 5 from J, leaving 9 bases between them. CDR3 size: 13 residues.

With respect to this clone: One end of the junction varies from germline; a read error may be responsible. The chain is built from TRBV10-3 and TRBJ2-2, with 10 bases matching TRBD2. Germline V gene sequence: CDR1 ENHRY, CDR2 SYGVKD. There are 15 residues in the CDR3. CDR3 in amino acids: CASSLLAGATGELFF. The CDR3 DNA is TGTGCCAGCAGTTTGCTAGCGGGAGCCACCGGGGAGCTGTTTTTT.

The chain uses TRBV11-2 and TRBJ2-3; D gene uncertain. This CDR3 has 12 residues. Germline CDR1 SGHAT, CDR2 FQNNGV. Trimming removed 4 bases at V and 6 bases at J, with 8 bases between. CDR3 in amino acids: CASSSLGDTQYF. The CDR3 region has the DNA TGTGCCAGCAGCTCCCTAGGCGATACGCAGTATTTT.

This clone was counted ten times or more. This chain uses TRBV5-5 with TRBJ2-1; D is undetermined. Trimming removed 0 bases from V and 5 bases from J, with 9 bases in between. Germline V gives CDR1 SGHKS, CDR2 YYEKEE (reference sequence). This CDR3 contains 14 residues. CDR3 in amino acids: CASSLAPFHNEQFF. The CDR3 DNA follows: TGTGCCAGCAGCTTGGCCCCGTTCCACAATGAGCAGTTCTTC.

At least ten counts were recorded for this clone. The gene calls are TRBV7-6 and TRBJ2-1, with D maybe TRBD1 (8 bases). Trimming cost V 4 bases and J 6 bases, with 16 bases left between them. Germline lookup yields CDR1 SGHVS and CDR2 FNYEAQ. This CDR3 is built from 15 residues. The CDR3 loop reads CASSSWTGRGNEQFF. CDR3 DNA sequence: TGTGCCAGCAGCTCCTGGACAGGGAGGGGCAATGAGCAGTTCTTC.